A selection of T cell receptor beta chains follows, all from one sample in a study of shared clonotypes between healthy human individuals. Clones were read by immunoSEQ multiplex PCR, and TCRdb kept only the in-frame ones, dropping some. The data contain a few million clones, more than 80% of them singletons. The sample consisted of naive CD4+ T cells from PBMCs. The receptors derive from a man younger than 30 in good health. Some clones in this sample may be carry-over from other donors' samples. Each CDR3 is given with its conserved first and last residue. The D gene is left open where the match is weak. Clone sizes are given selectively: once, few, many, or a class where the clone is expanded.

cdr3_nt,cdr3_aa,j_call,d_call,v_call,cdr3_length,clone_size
TGCGCCAGTAGCCCCGGGCAGGGCTATGGCTACACCTTC,CASSPGQGYGYTF,TRBJ1-2,NA,TRBV4-1,13,NA
TGCGCCAGCAGCCAAGAACTAGCGGGGGCTAACACCGGGGAGCTGTTTTTT,CASSQELAGANTGELFF,TRBJ2-2,TRBD2,TRBV4-1,17,NA
TGCGCCAGCAGCTTGGTCCCGACAGACGAGCAGTACTTC,CASSLVPTDEQYF,TRBJ2-7,NA,TRBV5-1,13,NA
TGTGCCAGTATCGCCGGGACAGGGTCGGCCGGGGAGCTGTTTTTT,CASIAGTGSAGELFF,TRBJ2-2,TRBD1,TRBV6-1,15,NA
TGTGCCAGCAGCTTAGGCCTCCGGGATTTTTCCTACGAGCAGTACTTC,CASSLGLRDFSYEQYF,TRBJ2-7,NA,TRBV7-2,16,once
TGTGCCAGCCGCGGGACAGGGGGGCCCTACGAGCAGTACTTC,CASRGTGGPYEQYF,TRBJ2-7,TRBD1,TRBV6-5,14,NA
TGTGCCAGCAGCTTGGAGAGCGGTACGCAGTATTTT,CASSLESGTQYF,TRBJ2-3,NA,TRBV5-4,12,NA
TGTGCCAGTAGTAGACACACCTCGCCCCAGCATTTT,CASSRHTSPQHF,TRBJ1-5,NA,TRBV19,12,few
TGTGCCAGCAGCTTAGCGTCGACCGTGGGTGATACGCAGTATTTT,CASSLASTVGDTQYF,TRBJ2-3,NA,TRBV7-6,15,NA
TGTGCCAGCAGTGAAATAGGCACTGAAGCTTTCTTT,CASSEIGTEAFF,TRBJ1-1,NA,TRBV6-5,12,NA
TGTGCCAGTAGTGGACAGGGTTTTCAAGATACGCAGTATTTT,CASSGQGFQDTQYF,TRBJ2-3,TRBD1,TRBV19,14,NA
TGCGCCAGCAGCCAAGATGGAGCTAGCGGGAACACAGATACGCAGTATTTT,CASSQDGASGNTDTQYF,TRBJ2-3,TRBD2,TRBV4-1,17,NA
TGTGCCAGCAGCCCGACCTATCGACAGGCCGAATATGGCTACACCTTC,CASSPTYRQAEYGYTF,TRBJ1-2,NA,TRBV4-2,16,NA
TGTGCCAGCAGCTTAGAACTGGGTGGCTACACCTTC,CASSLELGGYTF,TRBJ1-2,NA,TRBV7-9,12,NA
TGTGCCAGCAGCTTGGTTCTAGCGGGGGGGACCTACGAGCAGTACTTC,CASSLVLAGGTYEQYF,TRBJ2-7,TRBD2,TRBV5-4,16,NA
TGTGCCAGCAGCCAATCGCGTAGGGAAGAGACCCAGTACTTC,CASSQSRREETQYF,TRBJ2-5,NA,TRBV25-1,14,NA
TGTGCCAGCAGTGACAGGGGGCTTGAGCAGTACTTC,CASSDRGLEQYF,TRBJ2-7,TRBD1,TRBV28,12,once
TGCAGCGTTGTGAGACAGGGGGCGGCCGGGGAGCTGTTTTTT,CSVVRQGAAGELFF,TRBJ2-2,TRBD1,TRBV29-1,14,NA
TGTGCCAGCAGCTTTGCGAGTTTTTGTCGGGGTTTGTGTCAAGAGACCCAGTACTTC,CASSFASFCRGLCQETQYF,TRBJ2-5,NA,TRBV12-1,19,NA
TGTGCCAGCAGACCTCCCACAGGGACCCCCCAGTTCTTC,CASRPPTGTPQFF,TRBJ2-1,NA,TRBV28,13,NA
TGTGCCAGCAGTTACGGGCGGGGTTTGGGTGGCTACACCTTC,CASSYGRGLGGYTF,TRBJ1-2,NA,TRBV6-5,14,NA
TGTGCCAGCAGCTTAGCTGGGGGCACTAATGAAAAACTGTTTTTT,CASSLAGGTNEKLFF,TRBJ1-4,NA,TRBV7-2,15,NA
TGTGCCAGCACCCGGGGCCGGGGTGGCTACACCTTC,CASTRGRGGYTF,TRBJ1-2,NA,TRBV13,12,once
TGTGCCAGCTCACCCGGGACTAGCGGGATCTACGAGCAGTACTTC,CASSPGTSGIYEQYF,TRBJ2-7,TRBD2,TRBV18,15,NA
TGTGCCAGCAGCCAGGCAGCCCCCGCAAACACCGGGGAGCTGTTTTTT,CASSQAAPANTGELFF,TRBJ2-2,NA,TRBV4-2,16,NA
TGCGCCAGCAGCTTGGACCCGGGAGGGGGTGAGCAGTTCTTC,CASSLDPGGGEQFF,TRBJ2-1,TRBD2,TRBV5-1,14,NA
TGCAGCGTCGCTGCTGGGGACACATACACTGAAGCTTTCTTT,CSVAAGDTYTEAFF,TRBJ1-1,NA,TRBV29-1,14,NA
TGTGCCAGCAGTTTACAAAAGCGGAAAGAAAAACTGTTTTTT,CASSLQKRKEKLFF,TRBJ1-4,NA,TRBV28,14,NA
TGTGCCAGCAGTGTACAGGGGCGAGAGACCCAGTACTTC,CASSVQGRETQYF,TRBJ2-5,TRBD1,TRBV28,13,once
TGTGCCAGCAGGACACCGGGGGAAGGCTACACCTTC,CASRTPGEGYTF,TRBJ1-2,NA,TRBV28,12,NA
TGCAGCGTGGAGAGAGCAGATACGCAGTATTTT,CSVERADTQYF,TRBJ2-3,NA,TRBV29-1,11,NA
TGTGCCAGCAGCCAATTGACAGGGGATGGCTACACCTTC,CASSQLTGDGYTF,TRBJ1-2,TRBD1,TRBV14,13,NA
TGTGCCACCTCACTCAAAAACAGAAAAAGGAACACTGAAGCTTTCTTT,CATSLKNRKRNTEAFF,TRBJ1-1,NA,TRBV21-1,16,NA
TGTGCCAGCAGCTTCCTTAGGAAGACAGGAGCCTATGGCTACACCTTC,CASSFLRKTGAYGYTF,TRBJ1-2,NA,TRBV11-2,16,NA
TGTGCCAGCAGCCCTCAAGGGGCGGGGGTCGGGTACGAGCAGTACTTC,CASSPQGAGVGYEQYF,TRBJ2-7,TRBD2,TRBV28,16,NA
TGTGCCAGCGCAAGACTTGTACCAACTAATGAAAAACTGTTTTTT,CASARLVPTNEKLFF,TRBJ1-4,NA,TRBV18,15,NA
TGTGCCAGCAGCCCTACCCAACTGAACACTGAAGCTTTCTTT,CASSPTQLNTEAFF,TRBJ1-1,NA,TRBV7-9,14,once
TGTGCCAGCAGCCCTTATGACCTCCGGGACAGGGGGCCGCGCAATCAGCCCCAGCATTTT,CASSPYDLRDRGPRNQPQHF,TRBJ1-5,TRBD1,TRBV11-3,20,NA
TGTGCCAGCAGCTCGACAGGCCCGACCAGCACCTTC,CASSSTGPTSTF,TRBJ1-2,NA,TRBV7-9,12,NA
TGTGCCAGCTCAGCGGCTAGCTCCTACAATGAGCAGTTCTTC,CASSAASSYNEQFF,TRBJ2-1,NA,TRBV18,14,NA
TGTGCCAGCAGTGAGGACAGGGGGTACCAAGAGACCCAGTACTTC,CASSEDRGYQETQYF,TRBJ2-5,TRBD1,TRBV25-1,15,NA
TGTGCCAGCAGCTTGGGACTAGCGGGAGAAATCTATACGCAGTATTTT,CASSLGLAGEIYTQYF,TRBJ2-3,TRBD2,TRBV5-5,16,NA
TGTGCCAGTAGTATAGGGGGGGCGTACACTGAAGCTTTCTTT,CASSIGGAYTEAFF,TRBJ1-1,NA,TRBV19,14,NA
TGTGCCAGCAGCCCCCGCAAAGGGATAGACATTCAGTACTTC,CASSPRKGIDIQYF,TRBJ2-4,NA,TRBV11-3,14,NA
TGTGCCAGCAGCCCGCCCACAGAGCGGGAGGGCCTGGTGGATGAGCAGTTCTTC,CASSPPTEREGLVDEQFF,TRBJ2-1,TRBD2,TRBV5-4,18,NA
TGTGCCAGCAGCCAAGATGGAACAGTCCGCGAGCAGTACTTC,CASSQDGTVREQYF,TRBJ2-7,NA,TRBV14,14,NA
TGTGCCAGCAGCGTCTCCGGGGGAGAAAAACTGTTTTTT,CASSVSGGEKLFF,TRBJ1-4,NA,TRBV7-9,13,NA
TGCGCCAGCAGCTTGACGGCGGGGTCACCTGAAGCTTTCTTT,CASSLTAGSPEAFF,TRBJ1-1,NA,TRBV5-1,14,NA
TGTGCCAGTAGTATGGACAGGGGGCTGGGAGGCTACACCTTC,CASSMDRGLGGYTF,TRBJ1-2,TRBD1,TRBV19,14,few
TGTGCCAGCAGCCGAGGGACGGCACTGAACACTGAAGCTTTCTTT,CASSRGTALNTEAFF,TRBJ1-1,NA,TRBV14,15,NA